The present T cell receptor beta chain was sequenced within a study of T cells in Graves' hyperthyroidism and ophthalmopathy. Trimming stripped 0 bases from V and 5 bases from J, with 12 bases between. This CDR3 has 15 amino acids. CDR1 and CDR2 from the germline V gene are SGHRS and YFSETQ. The source material, RNA transcripts, was used to amplify TCR beta CDR3 regions. The primer set for the first-round RT-PCR of the TCR CDR3 was HTBI. MiXCR, applied by TCRdb to the multiplex PCR reads, yields one record per CDR3 protein. In the table there are under 400,000 distinct CDR3 sequences, 18% of which are singletons.

The source is a woman between 45 and 65 years old with Graves' hyperthyroidism. This chain joins TRBV5-1 and TRBJ2-1; no definite D call. The sample comprised blood. CDR3 in amino acids: CASSLVRSENNEQFF. The CDR3 bases are TGCGCCAGCAGCTTGGTTCGGTCGGAAAACAATGAGCAGTTCTTC. The variable domain in full, with the rest retrieved from reference TRBV5-1 and TRBJ2-1, is KAGVTQTPRYLIKTRGQQVTLSCSPISGHRSVSWYQQTPGQGLQFLFEYFSETQRNKGNFPGRFSGRQFSNSRSEMNVSTLELGDSALYLCASSLVRSENNEQFFGPGTRLTVL.